This TCR beta chain was profiled in a study of blood T cells in healthy people across ages (dated by TCRdb to between 2015 and 2017). For context, the study as a whole: Template switching captured roughly one uniquely barcoded TCR beta cDNA molecule per two T cells in model experiments. Using deep sequencing normalized with unique cDNA molecular identifiers, the study measured how TCR beta repertoire diversity changes with age. Four age groups were formed from the donors: young (average approximately 15 years), middle-aged (approximately 42), aged (62) and long-lived (around 82). To avoid experimental bias, donors of different ages were spread randomly across the sequencing lanes. For two donors (one aged 18 to 30 and one aged 80 or older), the study analyzed two additional independent replicas of 1 million unique cDNA reads from the same blood draw. The full study reports these points: Compared with the aged group, the long-lived group had more naive CD4+ T cells, fewer expanded clones and increased TCR diversity, a pattern suggesting age selection. Observed TCR beta diversity per million T cells fell roughly linearly with age, and a significant reduction was already apparent by age roughly 40. Bulk unsorted PBMC profiling prevented conclusive comparison of naive and antigen-experienced compartments. Because the CMV infection status of the donors was unknown, age-related changes in expanded clonotypes may potentially have been confounded. Estimates of total diversity from one million sequenced T cells were regarded as lower bounds and underestimates. There was a strong correlation between observed TCR beta diversity and the percentage of naive T cells measured by flow cytometry.

Library construction relied on 5' RACE. TCRdb lists the instrument as Illumina HiSeq 2500. A second PCR of roughly 6 to 11 cycles was run with a J-beta primer mix and a sample-barcoded 5' primer. A template-switch 5' adaptor carrying 12 random nucleotides introduced a unique molecular identifier onto each TCR beta cDNA molecule. Each sample yielded at least 2.5 million CDR3-containing paired-end reads. The Mint cDNA synthesis kit, primed by a TRBC-specific oligonucleotide, was used to synthesize first-strand cDNA from all RNA. Following uracil-DNA glycosylase treatment, a first 18-cycle PCR with universal primers M1SS and BC2_uni_R was performed on all cDNA. Per the original workflow: For normalization, 1 million high-quality reads, each with a distinct molecular identifier, were randomly selected from each sample. Reads with shared molecular identifiers were discarded instead of being binned into consensus sequences. MiTCR, set to a Q25 quality threshold and the strictest error-elimination algorithm, was used for CDR3 identification, clonotype clustering and error correction. A nonparametric unseen species model using Euler transformation provided a lower-bound estimate of total TCR beta diversity. TCRdb took the public reads, trimmed them with fastp at Q25, ran MiXCR for clone calling and kept in-frame beta chains. Merged by CDR3 protein, the rows form single entries marked with the most common genes and DNA. The V and J calls, along with clone size, are taken from TCRdb and not from the paper's own processing. The sample table holds fewer than 950,000 distinct CDR3 sequences, of which around half were seen once. The ten largest clones add up to about two fifths of the sample.

From the cysteine up to the phenylalanine, the CDR3 has a length of 12 residues. The kept DNA is CDR3 alone, 36 bases in frame from the first base. The germline V gene specifies SQVTM as CDR1 and ANQGSEA as CDR2. Unmatched junction bases come to 4, with V trimmed by 4 bases and J by 5 bases. Systemically healthy Caucasian individuals from Russia, approximately 39 in total and aged about 6 to 90 years, were included as donors. Approximately 9.3 milliliters of peripheral blood were collected from each donor into EDTA-treated Vacutainer tubes. Ficoll-Paque density-gradient centrifugation was used to isolate PBMCs, with at least 7 million per sample. Total RNA was extracted from PBMCs with Trizol reagent, with at least 5.5 micrograms obtained per sample. For every donor, an aliquot of PBMCs went through flow cytometry to measure the percentages of naive CD45RAhigh/CD27high T cells. Many counts were recorded for this clonotype. Its specific antigen is unknown. Base qualities are not recorded, but no much larger clone differs from it by a single base.

Sequencing was performed on blood. The clonotype was recovered from a man older than 75 in good health. The chain uses TRBV29-1 and TRBJ2-7; 8 junctional bases match TRBD2. DNA sequence: TGCAGCGTTGCGGGAGGGCGGAACGAGCAGTACTTC. This sequence encodes CSVAGGRNEQYF.